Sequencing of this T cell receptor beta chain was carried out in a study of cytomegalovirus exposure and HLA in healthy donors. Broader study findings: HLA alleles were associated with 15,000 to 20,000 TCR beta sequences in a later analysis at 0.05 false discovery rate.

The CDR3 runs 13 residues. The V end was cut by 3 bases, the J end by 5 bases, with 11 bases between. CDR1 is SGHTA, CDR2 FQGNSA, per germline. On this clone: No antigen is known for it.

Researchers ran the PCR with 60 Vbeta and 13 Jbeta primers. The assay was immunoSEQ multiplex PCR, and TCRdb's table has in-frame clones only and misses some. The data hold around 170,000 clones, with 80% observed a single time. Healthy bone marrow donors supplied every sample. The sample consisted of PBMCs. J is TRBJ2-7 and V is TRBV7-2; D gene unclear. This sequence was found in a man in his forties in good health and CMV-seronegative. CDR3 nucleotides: TGTGCCAGCAGCTTTTCCGCGAGCCACGAGCAGTACTTC. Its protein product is CASSFSASHEQYF. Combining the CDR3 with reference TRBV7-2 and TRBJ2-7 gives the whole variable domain GAGVSQSPSNKVTEKGKDVELRCDPISGHTALYWYRQSLGQGLEFLIYFQGNSAPDKSGLPSDRFSAERTGGSVSTLTIQRTQQEDSAVYLCASSFSASHEQYFGPGTRLTVT.